This T cell receptor (beta chain) was sequenced in a study of cytomegalovirus exposure and HLA in healthy donors. Looking at the study overall: Most genotyped donors, roughly 83% of 350 to 500, had Caucasian-associated genetic ancestry. Findings and caveats of the study: Presence/absence analysis assumed near-uniform sequencing depth across donors.

Germline loops: CDR1 SGHKS, CDR2 YYEKEE (reference sequence). There are 15 residues in the CDR3. The J segment lost 3 bases and the V segment lost 1 base, leaving 6 bases of the junction unmatched. 60 Vbeta and 13 Jbeta primers were used in PCR. The table came from immunoSEQ multiplex PCR; TCRdb's copy has only in-frame clones and leaves some out. The sample records approximately 100,000 clones, around nine tenths being singletons. There were likely unrecorded immune exposures, though donors were nominally healthy when sampled. To note about this clone: The antigen is not known.

Sequencing used PBMCs. This receptor was taken from a man between 25 and 39 years old in good health and CMV-seropositive. The chain joins TRBV5-5 to TRBJ1-2; 7 nucleotides agree with TRBD1. CDR3 DNA: TGTGCCAGCAGCTTGTCGACCGGGACAGACTATGGCTACACCTTC. It encodes CASSLSTGTDYGYTF.